The rows below give T cell receptor beta chains drawn from one sample of a study of blood T cell repertoires in COVID-19. TCRdb's table, derived via immunoSEQ multiplex PCR, lists solely in-frame clones and lacks some. The top ten clones hold approximately 9.1% of a sample with approximately 250,000 clones, approximately 85% of them seen once. The sample comprised PBMCs or T cells enriched from blood (not recorded which). The receptors were gathered from a woman between 50 and 59 years old with acute COVID-19. Both conserved end residues are part of each CDR3. A D gene is named only where the DNA matches it firmly. The size of a clone is reported for some rows only, either as once, few or many, or as a class for expanded clones.

TRBV10-3	TRBJ2-5	TRBD2	once	CAITPSGGAGETQYF	TGTGCCATCACTCCCAGCGGGGGGGCAGGAGAGACCCAGTACTTC
TRBV6-6	TRBJ1-6	TRBD1	.	CASSYDRDRDSPLHF	TGTGCCAGCAGTTACGACAGGGATAGGGATTCACCCCTCCACTTT
TRBV7-9	TRBJ2-1	TRBD1	.	CASSFGTGMVNEQFF	TGTGCCAGCAGCTTTGGGACAGGGATGGTTAATGAGCAGTTCTTC
TRBV20-1	TRBJ1-5	.	once	CSASRGARDQPQHF	TGCAGTGCTAGTCGGGGGGCTCGGGATCAGCCCCAGCATTTT
TRBV2	TRBJ1-2	TRBD1	few	CASRPDRGYGYTF	TGTGCCAGCAGACCCGACAGGGGGTATGGCTACACCTTC
TRBV24-1	TRBJ1-5	.	.	CATSVVQGQPQHF	TGTGCCACCAGTGTCGTCCAGGGGCAGCCCCAGCATTTT
TRBV21-1	TRBJ2-4	.	.	CASSKPGLSPPYF	TGTGCCAGCAGCAAACCCGGACTTTCTCCGCCGTACTTC
TRBV14	TRBJ1-2	.	.	CASSQEARGYGYTF	TGTGCCAGCAGCCAAGAAGCAAGAGGATATGGCTACACCTTC
TRBV19	TRBJ1-2	.	.	CASSIQGTVYGYTF	TGTGCCAGTAGTATACAGGGGACGGTCTATGGCTACACCTTC
TRBV5-1	TRBJ1-2	.	once	CASSLAGFGYTF	TGCGCCAGCAGCTTGGCCGGGTTTGGCTACACCTTC
TRBV6-4	TRBJ2-1	TRBD2	once	CARVLAGGSYNEQFF	TGTGCCAGGGTACTAGCGGGGGGGTCCTACAATGAGCAGTTCTTC
TRBV19	TRBJ2-3	.	.	CASSPGAGATDTQYF	TGTGCCAGTAGTCCAGGGGCAGGGGCCACAGATACGCAGTATTTT
TRBV7-9	TRBJ2-1	.	.	CASSNTGNEQFF	TGTGCCAGCAGCAACACAGGCAATGAGCAGTTCTTC
TRBV30	TRBJ1-2	TRBD1	.	CAWSGTGDGYTF	TGTGCCTGGAGCGGGACAGGCGATGGCTACACCTTC
TRBV6-5	TRBJ1-2	.	few	CASSLGVNLGGYTF	TGTGCCAGCAGTCTCGGCGTTAACTTGGGCGGCTACACCTTC
TRBV18	TRBJ1-1	.	.	CASSPSPGGNTEAFF	TGTGCCAGCTCACCATCCCCCGGGGGAAACACTGAAGCTTTCTTT
TRBV30	TRBJ1-3	.	.	CAWSAPGERGHTIYF	TGTGCCTGGAGTGCCCCAGGGGAGAGGGGCCACACCATATATTTT
TRBV19	TRBJ1-3	.	.	CASKLRGGNTIYF	TGTGCCAGTAAGCTTAGGGGTGGAAACACCATATATTTT
TRBV4-1	TRBJ1-4	TRBD1	.	CASSDGRQGNEKLFF	TGCGCCAGCAGCGATGGGAGACAGGGTAATGAAAAACTGTTTTTT
TRBV6-5	TRBJ1-5	TRBD1	.	CASSSGGGQPQHF	TGTGCCAGCAGTTCAGGGGGCGGGCAGCCCCAGCATTTT
TRBV4-2	TRBJ1-1	.	.	CASSQDLTGQNTEAFF	TGTGCCAGCAGCCAAGACCTTACGGGACAGAACACTGAAGCTTTCTTT
TRBV7-9	TRBJ1-2	.	.	CALRGASGYTF	TGTGCCCTACGGGGGGCGAGTGGCTACACCTTC